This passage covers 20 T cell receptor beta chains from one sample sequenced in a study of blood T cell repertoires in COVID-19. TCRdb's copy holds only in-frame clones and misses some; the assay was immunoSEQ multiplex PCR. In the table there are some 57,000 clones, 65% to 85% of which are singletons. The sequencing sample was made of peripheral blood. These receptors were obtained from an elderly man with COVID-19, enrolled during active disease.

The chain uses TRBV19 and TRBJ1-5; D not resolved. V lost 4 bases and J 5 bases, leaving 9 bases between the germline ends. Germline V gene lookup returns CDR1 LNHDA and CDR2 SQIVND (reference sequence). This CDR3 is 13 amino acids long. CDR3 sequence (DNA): TGTGCCAGTAGTACCCGAAGAGATCAGCCCCAGCATTTT. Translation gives CASSTRRDQPQHF.

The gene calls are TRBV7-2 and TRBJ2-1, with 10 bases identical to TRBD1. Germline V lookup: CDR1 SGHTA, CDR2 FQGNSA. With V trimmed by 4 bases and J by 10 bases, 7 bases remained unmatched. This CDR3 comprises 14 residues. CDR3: CASSSRQGAQEQFF. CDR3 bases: TGTGCCAGCAGCTCGAGACAGGGGGCGCAGGAGCAGTTCTTC.

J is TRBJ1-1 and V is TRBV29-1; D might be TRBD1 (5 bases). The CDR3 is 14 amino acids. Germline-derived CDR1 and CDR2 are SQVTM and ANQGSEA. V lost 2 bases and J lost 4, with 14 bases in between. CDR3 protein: CSVERGDGGTEAFF. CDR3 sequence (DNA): TGCAGCGTTGAACGGGGTGACGGGGGCACTGAAGCTTTCTTT.

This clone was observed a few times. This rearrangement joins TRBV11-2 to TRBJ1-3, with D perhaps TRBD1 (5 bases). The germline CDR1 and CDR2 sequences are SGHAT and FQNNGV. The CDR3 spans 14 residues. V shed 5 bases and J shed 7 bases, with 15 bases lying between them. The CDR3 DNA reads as TGTGCCAGCAGCCGCGAACAGGTGGGGAACACCATATATTTT. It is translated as CASSREQVGNTIYF.

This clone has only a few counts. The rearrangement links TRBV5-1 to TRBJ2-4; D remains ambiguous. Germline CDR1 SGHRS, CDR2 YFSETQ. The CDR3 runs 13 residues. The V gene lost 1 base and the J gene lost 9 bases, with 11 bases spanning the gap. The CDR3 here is CASSLKSDSIQYF. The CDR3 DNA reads TGCGCCAGCAGCTTGAAATCCGATAGCATTCAGTACTTC.

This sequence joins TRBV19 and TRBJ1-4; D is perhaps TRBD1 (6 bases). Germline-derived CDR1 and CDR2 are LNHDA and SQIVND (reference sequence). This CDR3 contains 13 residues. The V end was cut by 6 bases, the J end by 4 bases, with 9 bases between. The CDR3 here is CASSRGINEKLFF. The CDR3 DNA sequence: TGTGCCAGTAGCAGGGGCATTAATGAAAAACTGTTTTTT. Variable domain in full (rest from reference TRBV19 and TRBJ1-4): DGGITQSPKYLFRKEGQNVTLSCEQNLNHDAMYWYRQDPGQGLRLIYYSQIVNDFQKGDIAEGYSVSREKKESFPLTVTSAQKNPTAFYLCASSRGINEKLFFGSGTQLSVL.

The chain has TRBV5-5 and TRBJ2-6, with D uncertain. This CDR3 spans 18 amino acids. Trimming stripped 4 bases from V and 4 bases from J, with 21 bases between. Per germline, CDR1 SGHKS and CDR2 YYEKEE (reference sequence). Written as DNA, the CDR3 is TGTGCCAGCAGCCGTTCAGGCTCCCCGTTCTCCGGGGCCAACGTCCTGACTTTC. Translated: CASSRSGSPFSGANVLTF. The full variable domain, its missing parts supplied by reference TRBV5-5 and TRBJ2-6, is DAGVTQSPTHLIKTRGQQVTLRCSPISGHKSVSWYQQVLGQGPQFIFQYYEKEERGRGNFPDRFSARQFPNYSSELNVNALLLGDSALYLCASSRSGSPFSGANVLTFGAGSRLTVL.

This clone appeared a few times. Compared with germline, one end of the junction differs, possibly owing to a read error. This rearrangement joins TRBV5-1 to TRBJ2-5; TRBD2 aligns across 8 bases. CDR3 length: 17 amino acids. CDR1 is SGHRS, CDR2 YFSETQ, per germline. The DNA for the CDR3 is TGCGCCCGCAGTTTCGCGCCGGGGGCGGGGGGCCTTGAGACCCAGTACTTC. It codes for CARSFAPGAGGLETQYF.

As DNA, the CDR3 is TGCAGTGCTAGTGGTCACAGGGGGCGCGTTCTGAACACTGAAGCTTTCTTT. This translates into CSASGHRGRVLNTEAFF. The chain recombines TRBV20-1 with TRBJ1-1; TRBD1 agrees at 9 bases. V trimming: 3 bases; J trimming: 0 bases; junction bases outside the gene matches: 11. This CDR3 comprises 17 residues. Germline V CDR1 and CDR2: DFQATT, SNEGSKA (reference sequence).

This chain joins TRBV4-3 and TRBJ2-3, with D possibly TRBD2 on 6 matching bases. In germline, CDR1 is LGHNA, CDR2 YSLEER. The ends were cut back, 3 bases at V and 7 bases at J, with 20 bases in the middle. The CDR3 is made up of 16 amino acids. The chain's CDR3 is CASSQDTGTPQNTQYF. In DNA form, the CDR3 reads TGCGCCAGCAGCCAGGACACCGGGACTCCACAGAATACGCAGTATTTT.

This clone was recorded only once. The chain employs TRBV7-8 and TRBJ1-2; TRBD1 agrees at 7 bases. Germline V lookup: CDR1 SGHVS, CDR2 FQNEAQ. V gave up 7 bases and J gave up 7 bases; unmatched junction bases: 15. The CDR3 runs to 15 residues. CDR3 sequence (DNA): TGTGCCAGCACCCCGACAGGGACTTCTCTAGGTGGCTACACCTTC. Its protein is CASTPTGTSLGGYTF.

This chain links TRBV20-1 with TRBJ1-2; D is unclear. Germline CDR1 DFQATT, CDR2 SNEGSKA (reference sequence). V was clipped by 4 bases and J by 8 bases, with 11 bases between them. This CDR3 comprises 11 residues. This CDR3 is CSAKRTEGYTF. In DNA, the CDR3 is TGCAGTGCTAAGCGGACGGAAGGCTACACCTTC.

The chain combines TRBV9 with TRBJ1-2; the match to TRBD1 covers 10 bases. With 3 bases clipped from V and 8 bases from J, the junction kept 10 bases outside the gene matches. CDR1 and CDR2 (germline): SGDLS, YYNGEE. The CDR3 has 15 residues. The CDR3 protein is CASSGEGQGVGGYTF. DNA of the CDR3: TGTGCCAGCAGCGGAGAAGGACAGGGGGTAGGGGGCTACACCTTC.

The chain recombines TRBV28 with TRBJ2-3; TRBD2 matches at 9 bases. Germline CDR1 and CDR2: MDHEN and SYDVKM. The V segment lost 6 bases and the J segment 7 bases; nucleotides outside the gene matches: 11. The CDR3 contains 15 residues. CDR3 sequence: CASSEFSGGRNTQYF. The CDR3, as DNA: TGTGCCAGCAGCGAATTTAGCGGGGGCAGAAATACGCAGTATTTT. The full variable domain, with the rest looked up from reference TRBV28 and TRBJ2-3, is DVKVTQSSRYLVKRTGEKVFLECVQDMDHENMFWYRQDPGLGLRLIYFSYDVKMKEKGDIPEGYSVSREKKERFSLILESASTNQTSMYLCASSEFSGGRNTQYFGPGTRLTVL.

CDR3 in amino acids: CASSLDRGYNSPLHF. The CDR3 DNA follows: TGTGCCAGCAGCTTAGACAGGGGCTATAATTCACCCCTCCACTTT. The chain couples TRBV7-2 to TRBJ1-6, with 7 bases matching TRBD1. The CDR3 contains 15 residues. Germline CDR1 reads SGHTA; CDR2 reads FQGNSA. V was clipped by 1 base and J by 3 bases; unmatched bases: 0.

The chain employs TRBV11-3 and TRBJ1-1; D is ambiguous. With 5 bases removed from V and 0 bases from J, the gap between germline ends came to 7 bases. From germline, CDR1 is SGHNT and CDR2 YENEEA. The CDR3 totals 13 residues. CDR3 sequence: CASSLTVNTEAFF. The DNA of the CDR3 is TGTGCCAGCAGCCTTACAGTGAACACTGAAGCTTTCTTT.

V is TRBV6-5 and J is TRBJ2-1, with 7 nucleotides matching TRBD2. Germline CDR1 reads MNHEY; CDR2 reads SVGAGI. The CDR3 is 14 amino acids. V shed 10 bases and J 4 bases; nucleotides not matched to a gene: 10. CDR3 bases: TGTGCCACCGGAAGCGGGACCGGTTACAATGAGCAGTTCTTC. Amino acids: CATGSGTGYNEQFF.

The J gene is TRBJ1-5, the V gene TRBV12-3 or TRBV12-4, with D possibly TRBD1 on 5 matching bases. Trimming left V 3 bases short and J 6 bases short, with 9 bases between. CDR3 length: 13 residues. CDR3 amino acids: CASSFRGGQPQHF. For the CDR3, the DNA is TGTGCCAGCAGTTTCCGGGGGGGTCAGCCCCAGCATTTT.

In nucleotides, the CDR3 is TGCGCCAGCAGCCCATTCCAGGGGGGCCACTATGGCTACACCTTC. Translating gives CASSPFQGGHYGYTF. The rearrangement links TRBV4-3 to TRBJ1-2, with TRBD1 matching 7 bases. J was trimmed by 3 bases and V by 4 bases; bases with no gene match: 8. The CDR3 has 15 amino acids. Looked up from germline, CDR1 is LGHNA and CDR2 is YSLEER.

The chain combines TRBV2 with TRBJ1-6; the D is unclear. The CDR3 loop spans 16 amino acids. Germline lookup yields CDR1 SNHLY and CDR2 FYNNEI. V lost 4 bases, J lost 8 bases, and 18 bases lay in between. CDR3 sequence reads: CASSVEALKLDSPLHF. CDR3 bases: TGTGCCAGCAGTGTGGAGGCGCTAAAATTGGATTCACCCCTCCACTTT.